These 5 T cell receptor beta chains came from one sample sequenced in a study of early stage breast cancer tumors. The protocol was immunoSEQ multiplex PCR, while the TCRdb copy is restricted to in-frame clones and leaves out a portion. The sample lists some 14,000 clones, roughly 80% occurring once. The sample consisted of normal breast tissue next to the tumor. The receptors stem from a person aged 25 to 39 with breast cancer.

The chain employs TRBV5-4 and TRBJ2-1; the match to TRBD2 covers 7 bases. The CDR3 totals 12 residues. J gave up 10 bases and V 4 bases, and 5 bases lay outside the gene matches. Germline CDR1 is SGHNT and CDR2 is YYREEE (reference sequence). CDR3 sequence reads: CASSPRAGEQFF. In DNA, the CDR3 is TGTGCCAGCAGCCCGCGAGCGGGAGAGCAGTTCTTC. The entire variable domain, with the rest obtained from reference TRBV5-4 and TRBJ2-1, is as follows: ETGVTQSPTHLIKTRGQQVTLRCSSQSGHNTVSWYQQALGQGPQFIFQYYREEENGRGNFPPRFSGLQFPNYSSELNVNALELDDSALYLCASSPRAGEQFFGPGTRLTVL.

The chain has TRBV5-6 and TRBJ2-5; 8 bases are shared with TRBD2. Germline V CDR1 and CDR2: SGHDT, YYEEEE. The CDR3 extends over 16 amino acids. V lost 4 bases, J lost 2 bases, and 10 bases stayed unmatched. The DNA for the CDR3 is TGTGCCAGCAGCGTCCCTAGCGGGTGGGATCAAGAGACCCAGTACTTC. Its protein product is CASSVPSGWDQETQYF.

CDR3 DNA: TGTGCCAGCTCACCACAGGTAACAGCGGATGAGCAGTTCTTC. This encodes CASSPQVTADEQFF. This sequence joins TRBV18 and TRBJ2-1, with TRBD2 as a possible D gene (5 bases). This CDR3 has 14 residues. Between the trimmed V and J ends, which lost 1 base and 8 bases, there was a span of 12 bases. Germline CDR1 and CDR2: KGHSH and LQKENI.

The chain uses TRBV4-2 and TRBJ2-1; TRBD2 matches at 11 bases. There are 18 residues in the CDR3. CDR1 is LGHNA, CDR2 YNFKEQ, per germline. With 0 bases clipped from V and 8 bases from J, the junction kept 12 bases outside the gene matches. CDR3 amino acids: CASSQDRTLAGEGDEQFF. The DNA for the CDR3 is TGTGCCAGCAGCCAAGATCGGACACTAGCGGGAGAAGGGGATGAGCAGTTCTTC.

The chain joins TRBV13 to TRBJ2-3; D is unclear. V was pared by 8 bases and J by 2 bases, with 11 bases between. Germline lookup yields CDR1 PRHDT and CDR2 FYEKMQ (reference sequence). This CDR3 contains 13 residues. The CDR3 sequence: CASASGDTDTQYF. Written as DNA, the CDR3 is TGTGCCAGCGCTAGTGGGGACACAGATACGCAGTATTTT.